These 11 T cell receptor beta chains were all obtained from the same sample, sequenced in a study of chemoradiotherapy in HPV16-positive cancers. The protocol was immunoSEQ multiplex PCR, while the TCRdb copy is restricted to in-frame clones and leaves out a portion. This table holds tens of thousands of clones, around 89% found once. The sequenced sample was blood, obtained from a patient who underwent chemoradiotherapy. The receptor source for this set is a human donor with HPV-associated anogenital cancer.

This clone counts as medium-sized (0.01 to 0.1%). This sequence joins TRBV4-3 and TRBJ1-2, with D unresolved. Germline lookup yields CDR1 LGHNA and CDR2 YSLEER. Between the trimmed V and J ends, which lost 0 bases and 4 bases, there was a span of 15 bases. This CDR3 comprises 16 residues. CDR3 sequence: CASSQDYGRRTYGYTF. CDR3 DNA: TGCGCCAGCAGCCAAGATTATGGGCGGAGGACCTATGGCTACACCTTC.

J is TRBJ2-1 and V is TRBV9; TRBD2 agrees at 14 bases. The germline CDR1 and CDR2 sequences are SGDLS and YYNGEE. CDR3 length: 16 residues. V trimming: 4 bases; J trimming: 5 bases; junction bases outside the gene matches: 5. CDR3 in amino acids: CASSPRGLAGDNEQFF. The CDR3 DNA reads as TGTGCCAGCAGCCCACGGGGACTAGCGGGGGACAATGAGCAGTTCTTC.

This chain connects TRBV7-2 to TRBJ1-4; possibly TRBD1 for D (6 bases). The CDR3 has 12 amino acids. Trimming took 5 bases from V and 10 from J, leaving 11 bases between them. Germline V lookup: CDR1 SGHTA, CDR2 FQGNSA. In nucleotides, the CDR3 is TGTGCCAGCAGCCCCGGGGGGGCAAAACTGTTTTTT. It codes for CASSPGGAKLFF.

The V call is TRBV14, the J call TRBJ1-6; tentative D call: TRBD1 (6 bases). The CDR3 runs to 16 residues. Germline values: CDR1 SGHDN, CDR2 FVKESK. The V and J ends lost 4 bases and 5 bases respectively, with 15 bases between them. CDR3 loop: CASSRRGGTDNSPLHF. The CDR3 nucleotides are TGTGCCAGCAGCCGGAGGGGGGGAACGGATAATTCACCCCTCCACTTT. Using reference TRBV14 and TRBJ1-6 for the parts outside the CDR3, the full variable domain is EAGVTQFPSHSVIEKGQTVTLRCDPISGHDNLYWYRRVMGKEIKFLLHFVKESKQDESGMPNNRFLAERTGGTYSTLKVQPAELEDSGVYFCASSRRGGTDNSPLHFGNGTRLTVT.

The CDR3 here is CAGHLREAANEKLFF. In DNA, the CDR3 is TGTGCCGGCCACCTTAGAGAAGCGGCTAATGAAAAACTGTTTTTT. This rearrangement joins TRBV19 to TRBJ1-4; unclear D gene. This CDR3 is built from 15 residues. Trimming cost V 11 bases and J 3 bases, with 19 bases left between them. Germline assignment: CDR1 LNHDA and CDR2 SQIVND (reference sequence).

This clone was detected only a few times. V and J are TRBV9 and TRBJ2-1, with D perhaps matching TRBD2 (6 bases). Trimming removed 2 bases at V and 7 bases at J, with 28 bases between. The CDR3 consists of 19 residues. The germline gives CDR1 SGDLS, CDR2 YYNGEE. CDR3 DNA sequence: TGTGCCAGCAGCGTTCGCGGTAGCGCTGACGGGGGTTTAGTGAATGAGCAGTTCTTC. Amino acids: CASSVRGSADGGLVNEQFF.

The CDR3 is CASSPFEGSAYEQYF. The DNA of the CDR3 is TGTGCCAGCTCACCCTTTGAGGGGAGCGCCTACGAGCAGTACTTC. The chain employs TRBV18 and TRBJ2-7; D is possibly TRBD1 or TRBD2 (5 bases each). Germline V gene data show CDR1 as KGHSH and CDR2 as LQKENI. There are 15 residues in the CDR3. V was pared by 3 bases and J by 2 bases, with 14 bases between.

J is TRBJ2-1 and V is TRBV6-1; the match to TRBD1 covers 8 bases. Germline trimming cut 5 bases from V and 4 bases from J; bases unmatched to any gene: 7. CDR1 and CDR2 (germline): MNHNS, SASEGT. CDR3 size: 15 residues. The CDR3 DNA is TGTGCCAGCAGTCCCGGGACAGGAGGATACAATGAGCAGTTCTTC. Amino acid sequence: CASSPGTGGYNEQFF.

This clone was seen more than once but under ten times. CDR3 sequence: CASSRSNRGQDEQYF. CDR3 sequence (DNA): TGTGCCAGCAGCAGATCGAACAGGGGGCAGGACGAGCAGTACTTC. The chain has TRBV9 and TRBJ2-7, with 9 bases that match TRBD1. Trimming at V came to 4 bases and at J to 5 bases, leaving 10 bases not matched to a gene. The CDR3 length is 15 residues. The germline V gene has CDR1 SGDLS and CDR2 YYNGEE.

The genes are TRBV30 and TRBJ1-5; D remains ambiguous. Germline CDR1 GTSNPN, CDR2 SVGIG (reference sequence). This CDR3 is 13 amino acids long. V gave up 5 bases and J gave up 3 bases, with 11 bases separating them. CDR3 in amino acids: CAWSLGPNQPQHF. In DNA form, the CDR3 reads TGTGCCTGGTCATTGGGCCCCAATCAGCCCCAGCATTTT. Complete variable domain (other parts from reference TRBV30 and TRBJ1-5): SQTIHQWPATLVQPVGSPLSLECTVEGTSNPNLYWYRQAAGRGLQLLFYSVGIGQISSEVPQNLSASRPQDRQFILSSKKLLLSDSGFYLCAWSLGPNQPQHFGDGTRLSIL.

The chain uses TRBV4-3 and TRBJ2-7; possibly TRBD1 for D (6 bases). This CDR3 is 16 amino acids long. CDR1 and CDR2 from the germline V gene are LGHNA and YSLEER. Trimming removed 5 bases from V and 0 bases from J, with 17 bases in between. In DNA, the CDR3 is TGCGCCAGCAGCAACCGGGACACAATTAGCTCCTACGAGCAGTACTTC. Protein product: CASSNRDTISSYEQYF.